The present TCR beta chain was sequenced within a study of T cell clonotyping in hematopoietic cell transplantation. Recipients were bled about 28 days pretransplant and at posttransplant days 30, 100, 180. Study results and caveats: Graft donor and pretransplant recipient Inverse Simpson Index values predicted broader posttransplant TCR diversity. Recipient TCR diversity dropped after transplant; expanded clonotypes rose from day 30 to 180.

In this sample, this clone turned up once. Its antigen is not known. Libraries were prepared by immunoSEQ multiplex PCR; TCRdb keeps only in-frame clonotypes and omits some of them. This table has about 9,300 clones, under 85% appearing once. The germline V gene encodes CDR1 SGDLS and CDR2 YYNGEE. The CDR3 is made up of 16 amino acids. The ends were cut back, 3 bases at V and 0 bases at J, with 10 bases in the middle. The source of this sequence is a male patient aged 55-69 years who had an allogeneic stem cell transplant from an unrelated donor, so the T cells may come from the graft donor. Some clones in this sample may be carry-over from other donors' samples. The starting material was PBMCs, obtained at the time of graft-versus-host disease after allogeneic stem cell transplant. The chain has TRBV9 and TRBJ2-6; either TRBD1 or TRBD2 may supply D (5 bases each). CDR3 sequence reads: CASSAGALSGANVLTF. DNA for the CDR3: TGTGCCAGCAGCGCCGGGGCCCTCTCTGGGGCCAACGTCCTGACTTTC. The full variable domain, completed using reference TRBV9 and TRBJ2-6, is DSGVTQTPKHLITATGQRVTLRCSPRSGDLSVYWYQQSLDQGLQFLIQYYNGEERAKGNILERFSAQQFPDLHSELNLSSLELGDSALYFCASSAGALSGANVLTFGAGSRLTVL.